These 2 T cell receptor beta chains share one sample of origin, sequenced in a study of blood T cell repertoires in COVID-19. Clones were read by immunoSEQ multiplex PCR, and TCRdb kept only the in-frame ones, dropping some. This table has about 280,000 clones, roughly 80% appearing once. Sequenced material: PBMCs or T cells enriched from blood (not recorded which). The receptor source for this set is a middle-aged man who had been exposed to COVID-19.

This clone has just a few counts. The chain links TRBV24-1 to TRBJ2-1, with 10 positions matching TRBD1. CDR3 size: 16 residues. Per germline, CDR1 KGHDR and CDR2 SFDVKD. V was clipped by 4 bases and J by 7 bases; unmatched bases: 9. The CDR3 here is CATSEVGGQGLNEQFF. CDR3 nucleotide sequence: TGTGCCACCAGTGAAGTAGGGGGACAGGGGTTAAATGAGCAGTTCTTC.

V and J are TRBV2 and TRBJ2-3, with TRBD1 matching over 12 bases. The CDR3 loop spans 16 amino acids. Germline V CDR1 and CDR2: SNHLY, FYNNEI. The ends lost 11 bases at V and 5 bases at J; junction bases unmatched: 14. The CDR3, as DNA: TGTGCCGGAATACCCGGGACAGGGGGCCGAGGAGATACGCAGTATTTT. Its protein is CAGIPGTGGRGDTQYF.